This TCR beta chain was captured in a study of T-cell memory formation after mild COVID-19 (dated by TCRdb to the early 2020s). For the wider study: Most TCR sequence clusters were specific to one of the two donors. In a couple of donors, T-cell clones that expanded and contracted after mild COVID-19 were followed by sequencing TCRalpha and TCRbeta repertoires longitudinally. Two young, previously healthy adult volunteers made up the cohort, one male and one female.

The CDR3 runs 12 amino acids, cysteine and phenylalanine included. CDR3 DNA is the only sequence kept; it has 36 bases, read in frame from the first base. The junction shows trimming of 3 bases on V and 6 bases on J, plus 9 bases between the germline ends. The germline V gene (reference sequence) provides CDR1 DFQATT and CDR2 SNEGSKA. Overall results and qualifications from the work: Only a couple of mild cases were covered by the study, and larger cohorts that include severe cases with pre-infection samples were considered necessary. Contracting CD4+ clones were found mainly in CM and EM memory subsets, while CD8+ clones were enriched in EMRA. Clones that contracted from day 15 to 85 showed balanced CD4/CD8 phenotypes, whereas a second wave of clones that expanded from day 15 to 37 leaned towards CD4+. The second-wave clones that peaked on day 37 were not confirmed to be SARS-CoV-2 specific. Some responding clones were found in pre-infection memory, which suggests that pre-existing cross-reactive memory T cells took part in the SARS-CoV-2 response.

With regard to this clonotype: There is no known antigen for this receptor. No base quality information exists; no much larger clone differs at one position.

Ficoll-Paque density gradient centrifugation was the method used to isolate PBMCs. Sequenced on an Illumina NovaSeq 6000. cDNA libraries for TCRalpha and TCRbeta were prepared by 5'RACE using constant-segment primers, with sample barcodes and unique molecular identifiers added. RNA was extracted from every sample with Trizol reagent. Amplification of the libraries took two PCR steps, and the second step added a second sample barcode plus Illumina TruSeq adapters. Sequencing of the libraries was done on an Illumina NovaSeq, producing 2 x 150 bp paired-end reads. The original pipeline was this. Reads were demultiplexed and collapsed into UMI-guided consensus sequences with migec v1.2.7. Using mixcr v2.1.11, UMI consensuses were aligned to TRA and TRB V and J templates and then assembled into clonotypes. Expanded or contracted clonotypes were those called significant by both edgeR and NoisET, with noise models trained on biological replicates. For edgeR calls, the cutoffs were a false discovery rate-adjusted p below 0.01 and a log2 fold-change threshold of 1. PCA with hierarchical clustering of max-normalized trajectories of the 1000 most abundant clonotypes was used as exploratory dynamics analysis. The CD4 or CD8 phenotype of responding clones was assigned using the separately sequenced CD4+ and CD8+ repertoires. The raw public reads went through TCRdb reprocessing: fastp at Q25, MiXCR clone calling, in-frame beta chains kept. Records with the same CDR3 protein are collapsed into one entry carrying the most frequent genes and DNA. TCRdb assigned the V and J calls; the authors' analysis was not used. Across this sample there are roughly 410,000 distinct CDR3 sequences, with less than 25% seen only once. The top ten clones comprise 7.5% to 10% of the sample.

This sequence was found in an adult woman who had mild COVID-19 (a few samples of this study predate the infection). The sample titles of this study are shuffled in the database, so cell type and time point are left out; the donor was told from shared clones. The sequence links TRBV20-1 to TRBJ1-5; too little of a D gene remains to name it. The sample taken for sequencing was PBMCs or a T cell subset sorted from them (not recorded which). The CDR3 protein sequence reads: CSARRRGQPQHF. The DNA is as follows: TGCAGTGCTAGGCGTCGGGGTCAGCCCCAGCATTTT.